The source of this T cell receptor (beta chain) is a study of a mutant IDH1 vaccine in newly diagnosed glioma. In the study overall: Averaging approximately 42 years of age, treated patients were about 60% male and about 38% female. Earlier treatment was radiotherapy, temozolomide, or both, with most getting both.

Using immunoSEQ multiplex PCR, the repertoire was profiled, and TCRdb retains in-frame clones only, with some absent. Among about 36,000 clones listed, 80% to 95% were seen once. About this clone: Its antigen is still unknown.

Study results and caveats: Changes to the top peripheral T cell clonotypes appeared unrelated to pseudoprogression.

The time point is: baseline, week 1 (first vaccination visit). Indicated treatment: pre-vaccination baseline after standard-of-care therapy. Tumors from donors were new WHO grade 3 or 4 IDH1-mutant astrocytomas with ATRX loss. Trimming left V 4 bases short and J 0 bases short, with 16 bases between. Germline V CDR1 and CDR2: LGHNA, YSLEER. The CDR3 runs 17 residues. This material consisted of PBMCs, taken from a glioma patient treated with radiotherapy, temozolomide or both. This clonotype originated in a man aged 18 to 30 with glioma. The chain is built from TRBV4-3 and TRBJ2-1, with a possible D match to TRBD1 (6 bases). The CDR3 here is CASSPFGTGSSYNEQFF. Written as DNA, the CDR3 is TGCGCCAGCAGCCCCTTCGGTACAGGGAGCTCCTACAATGAGCAGTTCTTC.